The 32 T cell receptor beta chains given below trace back to one sample, sequenced in a study of cytomegalovirus exposure and HLA in healthy donors. Data came from immunoSEQ multiplex PCR; TCRdb stores just in-frame clones and leaves some out. The sample shows about 200,000 clones, over 80% of them seen only once. Sequences were obtained from PBMCs. The receptors derive from a woman aged 18-29 years in good health and CMV-seronegative.

V gene TRBV29-1 combines with J gene TRBJ1-2; TRBD1 aligns across 8 bases. The germline gives CDR1 SQVTM, CDR2 ANQGSEA. The CDR3 is made up of 16 amino acids. V was clipped by 7 bases and J by 7 bases; unmatched bases: 20. The chain's CDR3 is CSARPTGANDPAGYTF. CDR3 nucleotide sequence: TGCAGCGCTAGACCGACAGGGGCCAATGACCCGGCTGGCTACACCTTC.

The rearrangement joins TRBV11-2 to TRBJ1-5; TRBD1 agrees at 11 bases. Trimming at V came to 5 bases and at J to 1 base, leaving 7 bases not matched to a gene. CDR1 and CDR2 from the germline V gene are SGHAT and FQNNGV. The CDR3 sequence is 17 residues long. The CDR3 spells CASSPGQGAGSNQPQHF. Written as DNA, the CDR3 is TGTGCCAGCAGCCCAGGACAGGGGGCGGGAAGCAATCAGCCCCAGCATTTT.

This chain connects TRBV12-5 to TRBJ2-1; D possibly corresponds to TRBD2 (6 bases). The CDR3 extends over 14 amino acids. Trimming shortened V by 1 base and J by 7 bases, and 11 bases separated the two germline ends. The germline gives CDR1 LGHNT, CDR2 FRNRAP. This CDR3 reads CASGLGDFRNEQFF. The CDR3 region has the DNA TGTGCTAGTGGTTTGGGGGACTTCCGAAATGAGCAGTTCTTC.

The rearrangement joins TRBV6-1 to TRBJ1-1, with unresolved D. Looked up from germline, CDR1 is MNHNS and CDR2 is SASEGT. There are 12 residues in the CDR3. Trimming took 6 bases from V and 3 from J, leaving 8 bases between them. CDR3 region: CASSPHDTEAFF. In DNA, the CDR3 is TGTGCCAGCAGCCCCCATGACACTGAAGCTTTCTTT.

CDR3 nucleotides: TGTGCCAGCAGCTTCCTCGGGATACAGGGAGGCTACACCTTC. Translation: CASSFLGIQGGYTF. The rearrangement links TRBV13 to TRBJ1-2; a weak D match, TRBD1 (6 bases). The length of the CDR3 is 14 residues. CDR1 and CDR2 from the germline V gene are PRHDT and FYEKMQ (reference sequence). V was cut by 3 bases and J by 8 bases, with 16 bases left in between.

The chain carries TRBV5-1 and TRBJ2-5, with 8 bases matching TRBD1. Trimming took 6 bases from V and 4 from J; bases not matched to a gene: 17. The CDR3 runs to 17 residues. Per the germline V gene, CDR1 is SGHRS and CDR2 is YFSETQ. The CDR3 here is CASMGETYQTGVETQYF. DNA of the CDR3: TGCGCCAGCATGGGCGAAACTTACCAGACAGGGGTAGAGACCCAGTACTTC.

The genes are TRBV9 and TRBJ1-2; 7 bases are a match to TRBD1. The V gene's germline CDR1 is SGDLS and CDR2 YYNGEE. V lost 3 bases, J lost 2 bases, and 7 bases stayed unmatched. This CDR3 spans 15 amino acids. The CDR3 region is CASSAKDRRNYGYTF. The CDR3 DNA follows: TGTGCCAGCAGCGCCAAGGACAGGCGCAACTATGGCTACACCTTC.

This clone came up once. The chain is built from TRBV2 and TRBJ1-2; TRBD1 might be the D (6 bases). Germline CDR1 SNHLY, CDR2 FYNNEI. The CDR3 totals 14 residues. Trimming stripped 3 bases from V and 2 bases from J, with 10 bases between. CDR3 sequence reads: CASSDLGQNYGYTF. CDR3 coding DNA: TGTGCCAGCAGTGACTTAGGACAGAACTATGGCTACACCTTC.

V and J are TRBV13 and TRBJ2-7, with D possibly being TRBD1 or TRBD2 (5 bases each). The CDR3 contains 15 residues. V dropped 2 bases and J dropped 3 bases, with 14 bases sitting between them. Germline CDR1 reads PRHDT; CDR2 reads FYEKMQ (reference sequence). The CDR3 DNA sequence: TGTGCCAGCAGCTTAATAGGTCGGGGCCGCTACGAGCAGTACTTC. Protein product: CASSLIGRGRYEQYF.

The CDR3 loop reads CASRSTNTEAFF. The CDR3 DNA follows: TGCGCCAGCAGGTCAACGAACACTGAAGCTTTCTTT. The rearrangement uses TRBV5-1 and TRBJ1-1; D uncertain. Germline-derived CDR1 and CDR2 are SGHRS and YFSETQ. The CDR3 runs 12 residues. V gave up 5 bases and J gave up 1 base, with 6 bases separating them.

J is TRBJ1-2 and V is TRBV30; 11 bases map to TRBD1. The CDR3 runs 19 residues. In germline, CDR1 is GTSNPN, CDR2 SVGIG (reference sequence). V lost 2 bases to trimming and J lost 4 bases; unmatched junction nucleotides: 18. The CDR3 DNA is TGTGCCTGGAGTTCTGGGGGAGGGACAGGGGGAAGGAATAGCTATGGCTACACCTTC. This sequence encodes CAWSSGGGTGGRNSYGYTF.

V and J are TRBV6-5 and TRBJ2-5; 10 positions match TRBD2. Germline CDR1 and CDR2: MNHEY and SVGAGI. The J segment lost 5 bases and the V segment lost 5 bases, leaving 8 bases of the junction unmatched. The CDR3 loop spans 15 amino acids. CDR3 sequence (DNA): TGTGCCAGCAGTCCCATAGCGGGGGGAGGGGAGACCCAGTACTTC. This gives the protein CASSPIAGGGETQYF.

V is TRBV28 and J is TRBJ1-4; TRBD1 matches at 7 bases. The CDR3 is made up of 16 amino acids. Germline values: CDR1 MDHEN, CDR2 SYDVKM. V dropped 2 bases and J dropped 6; count of bases not matched to a gene: 9. CDR3 sequence (DNA): TGTGCCAGCAGTTTACCCCGGGGAAGGGGGCATGAAAAACTGTTTTTT. Translated, it gives CASSLPRGRGHEKLFF. Looking up the rest from reference TRBV28 and TRBJ1-4 gives the full variable domain: DVKVTQSSRYLVKRTGEKVFLECVQDMDHENMFWYRQDPGLGLRLIYFSYDVKMKEKGDIPEGYSVSREKKERFSLILESASTNQTSMYLCASSLPRGRGHEKLFFGSGTQLSVL.

V gene TRBV5-1 combines with J gene TRBJ2-7, with 11 bases that match TRBD1. V shed 4 bases and J 2 bases; nucleotides not matched to a gene: 5. Germline CDR1 reads SGHRS; CDR2 reads YFSETQ. The CDR3 length is 15 residues. The CDR3 here is CASSIGQGAAYEQYF. The CDR3 nucleotides are TGCGCCAGCAGCATAGGACAGGGGGCGGCCTACGAGCAGTACTTC.

The rearrangement uses TRBV5-1 and TRBJ2-7, with 7 bases identical to TRBD1. V gave up 4 bases and J gave up 6 bases; unmatched junction bases: 13. The CDR3 length is 15 residues. Germline CDR1 is SGHRS and CDR2 is YFSETQ. This CDR3 is CASSPTTGIIAEQYF. CDR3 coding DNA: TGCGCCAGCAGCCCTACGACAGGGATCATTGCCGAGCAGTACTTC.

The chain recombines TRBV9 with TRBJ2-2; D is possibly TRBD1 (5 bases). V was clipped by 0 bases and J by 7 bases, with 10 bases between them. This CDR3 is built from 14 residues. The germline V gene has CDR1 SGDLS and CDR2 YYNGEE. CDR3 protein: CASSVGVGVGELFF. CDR3 in DNA: TGTGCCAGCAGCGTAGGGGTAGGGGTCGGGGAGCTGTTTTTT.

The V call is TRBV5-1, the J call TRBJ2-1, with 7 nucleotides matching TRBD1. Germline values: CDR1 SGHRS, CDR2 YFSETQ. V shed 4 bases and J 3 bases; nucleotides not matched to a gene: 10. The CDR3 has 16 amino acids. CDR3 nucleotides: TGCGCCAGCAGCGTTACAGGGGCGCCCAACTACAATGAGCAGTTCTTC. Translation: CASSVTGAPNYNEQFF.

The chain joins TRBV29-1 to TRBJ2-7, with 9 positions matching TRBD1. CDR1 and CDR2 (germline): SQVTM, ANQGSEA. Trimming took 5 bases from V and 3 from J; bases not matched to a gene: 11. The CDR3 is 15 amino acids. CDR3 nucleotide sequence: TGCAGCGTTTCTTCGGGACAGGGCTCTGTCTACGAGCAGTACTTC. Amino acid sequence: CSVSSGQGSVYEQYF.

The chain joins TRBV15 to TRBJ2-3, with D tentatively TRBD2 (6 bases). With 8 bases removed from V and 0 bases from J, the gap between germline ends came to 9 bases. The germline V gene has CDR1 LNHNV and CDR2 YYDKDF (reference sequence). The CDR3 contains 13 residues. CDR3 loop: CATRDSSTDTQYF. CDR3 DNA: TGTGCCACCCGGGACTCCAGCACAGATACGCAGTATTTT. The full variable domain, with the rest looked up from reference TRBV15 and TRBJ2-3, is DAMVIQNPRYQVTQFGKPVTLSCSQTLNHNVMYWYQQKSSQAPKLLFHYYDKDFNNEADTPDNFQSRRPNTSFCFLDIRSPGLGDTAMYLCATRDSSTDTQYFGPGTRLTVL.

This chain uses TRBV6-1 with TRBJ2-3; tentatively, D is TRBD1 or TRBD2 (6 bases each). CDR1 and CDR2 from the germline V gene are MNHNS and SASEGT. This CDR3 comprises 14 residues. The V end was cut by 10 bases, the J end by 1 base, with 15 bases between. The CDR3 loop is CATSPGGRTDTQYF. The CDR3 coding sequence is TGTGCCACCTCCCCCGGGGGCCGCACAGATACGCAGTATTTT.

The rearrangement uses TRBV28 and TRBJ1-2; 10 bases are shared with TRBD1. V lost 1 base, J lost 7 bases, and 6 bases stayed unmatched. The CDR3 sequence is 15 residues long. The germline V gene encodes CDR1 MDHEN and CDR2 SYDVKM. CDR3 protein: CASSLLGTGVSGYTF. The CDR3 nucleotides are TGTGCCAGCAGTTTATTAGGGACAGGGGTTTCTGGCTACACCTTC.

The chain has TRBV2 and TRBJ2-1; possible D gene TRBD2, 6 bases. V dropped 3 bases and J dropped 8 bases, with 17 bases sitting between them. Germline lookup yields CDR1 SNHLY and CDR2 FYNNEI. This CDR3 is 15 amino acids long. The CDR3 is CASSENGTPSDEQFF. CDR3 nucleotides: TGTGCCAGCAGTGAGAATGGGACTCCCTCCGATGAGCAGTTCTTC.

V gene TRBV7-3 combines with J gene TRBJ2-7; the match to TRBD2 covers 8 bases. The J segment lost 5 bases and the V segment lost 5 bases, leaving 11 bases of the junction unmatched. The germline V gene encodes CDR1 SGHTA and CDR2 FQGTGA. The CDR3 is 15 amino acids. CDR3 loop: CASSPQAGGGHEQYF. As DNA, the CDR3 is TGTGCCAGCAGCCCCCAGGCGGGGGGTGGCCACGAGCAGTACTTC.

The chain has TRBV4-1 and TRBJ1-2, with D unclear. Trimming left V 4 bases short and J 3 bases short, with 15 bases between. CDR3 length: 15 residues. Per germline, CDR1 MGHRA and CDR2 YSYEKL. As DNA, the CDR3 is TGCGCCAGCAGCCCTCACGGGTCATCGGACTATGGCTACACCTTC. Protein: CASSPHGSSDYGYTF.

CDR3 amino acids: CASSPRGRYNEQFF. CDR3 in DNA: TGCGCCAGCAGCCCCCGGGGTCGATACAATGAGCAGTTCTTC. The rearrangement uses TRBV4-1 and TRBJ2-1, with a possible D match to TRBD2 (5 bases). The CDR3 length is 14 residues. V was cut by 4 bases and J by 4 bases, with 11 bases left in between. Germline V gives CDR1 MGHRA, CDR2 YSYEKL.

The chain couples TRBV7-9 to TRBJ1-1; 7 nucleotides match TRBD1. This CDR3 is built from 14 residues. The germline gives CDR1 SEHNR, CDR2 FQNEAQ (reference sequence). V was pared by 5 bases and J by 1 base, with 4 bases of the junction left unmatched. The CDR3 here is CASSPRQGNTEAFF. In DNA, the CDR3 is TGTGCCAGCAGCCCCCGACAGGGGAACACTGAAGCTTTCTTT. Based on the CDR3 plus reference TRBV7-9 and TRBJ1-1, the full variable domain is DTGVSQNPRHKITKRGQNVTFRCDPISEHNRLYWYRQTLGQGPEFLTYFQNEAQLEKSRLLSDRFSAERPKGSFSTLEIQRTEQGDSAMYLCASSPRQGNTEAFFGQGTRLTVV.

The V call is TRBV5-1, the J call TRBJ2-1; TRBD1 matches 9 bases. With V trimmed by 4 bases and J by 6 bases, 5 bases remained unmatched. Looked up from germline, CDR1 is SGHRS and CDR2 is YFSETQ. This CDR3 spans 14 amino acids. In nucleotides, the CDR3 is TGCGCCAGCAGCGCACAGACAGGGGGCAATGAGCAGTTCTTC. Translated, it gives CASSAQTGGNEQFF.

The V gene is TRBV19, the J gene TRBJ2-3; D is undetermined. The CDR3 is 14 residues long. Trimming left V 0 bases short and J 4 bases short, with 8 bases between. Germline CDR1 and CDR2: LNHDA and SQIVND (reference sequence). CDR3 bases: TGTGCCAGTAGTATAGATTGGGCGGCAGATACGCAGTATTTT. Protein: CASSIDWAADTQYF.

This chain connects TRBV4-2 to TRBJ2-2, with 12 bases matching TRBD2. The ends lost 3 bases at V and 4 bases at J; junction bases unmatched: 3. The germline CDR1 and CDR2 sequences are LGHNA and YNFKEQ. This CDR3 comprises 16 residues. The CDR3 coding sequence is TGTGCCAGCAGCCAGCTAGCGGGGGGGGGCACCGGGGAGCTGTTTTTT. Translation: CASSQLAGGGTGELFF.

This chain connects TRBV19 to TRBJ1-2; 9 nucleotides align to TRBD1. The germline V gene encodes CDR1 LNHDA and CDR2 SQIVND (reference sequence). Germline trimming cut 5 bases from V and 4 bases from J; bases unmatched to any gene: 5. The CDR3 is 14 amino acids. As DNA, the CDR3 is TGTGCCAGTAGTTCGGGACAGGGAATCTATGGCTACACCTTC. Its translation: CASSSGQGIYGYTF.

V and J are TRBV2 and TRBJ2-7; 11 bases fit TRBD2. The V gene's germline CDR1 is SNHLY and CDR2 FYNNEI. The V segment lost 6 bases and the J segment 7 bases; nucleotides outside the gene matches: 5. The length of the CDR3 is 13 residues. In DNA form, the CDR3 reads TGTGCCAGCAGCGGCCGGACTAGCGGGGAGCAGTACTTC. It encodes CASSGRTSGEQYF.

This chain connects TRBV6-5 to TRBJ2-5, with D perhaps matching TRBD2 (7 bases). Trimming pared 0 bases from V and 5 bases from J, leaving 16 bases between. This CDR3 region has 16 residues. Germline V CDR1 and CDR2: MNHEY, SVGAGI. CDR3: CASSYSGRGLGETQYF. The CDR3, as DNA: TGTGCCAGCAGTTACTCTGGGCGGGGGCTTGGGGAGACCCAGTACTTC.